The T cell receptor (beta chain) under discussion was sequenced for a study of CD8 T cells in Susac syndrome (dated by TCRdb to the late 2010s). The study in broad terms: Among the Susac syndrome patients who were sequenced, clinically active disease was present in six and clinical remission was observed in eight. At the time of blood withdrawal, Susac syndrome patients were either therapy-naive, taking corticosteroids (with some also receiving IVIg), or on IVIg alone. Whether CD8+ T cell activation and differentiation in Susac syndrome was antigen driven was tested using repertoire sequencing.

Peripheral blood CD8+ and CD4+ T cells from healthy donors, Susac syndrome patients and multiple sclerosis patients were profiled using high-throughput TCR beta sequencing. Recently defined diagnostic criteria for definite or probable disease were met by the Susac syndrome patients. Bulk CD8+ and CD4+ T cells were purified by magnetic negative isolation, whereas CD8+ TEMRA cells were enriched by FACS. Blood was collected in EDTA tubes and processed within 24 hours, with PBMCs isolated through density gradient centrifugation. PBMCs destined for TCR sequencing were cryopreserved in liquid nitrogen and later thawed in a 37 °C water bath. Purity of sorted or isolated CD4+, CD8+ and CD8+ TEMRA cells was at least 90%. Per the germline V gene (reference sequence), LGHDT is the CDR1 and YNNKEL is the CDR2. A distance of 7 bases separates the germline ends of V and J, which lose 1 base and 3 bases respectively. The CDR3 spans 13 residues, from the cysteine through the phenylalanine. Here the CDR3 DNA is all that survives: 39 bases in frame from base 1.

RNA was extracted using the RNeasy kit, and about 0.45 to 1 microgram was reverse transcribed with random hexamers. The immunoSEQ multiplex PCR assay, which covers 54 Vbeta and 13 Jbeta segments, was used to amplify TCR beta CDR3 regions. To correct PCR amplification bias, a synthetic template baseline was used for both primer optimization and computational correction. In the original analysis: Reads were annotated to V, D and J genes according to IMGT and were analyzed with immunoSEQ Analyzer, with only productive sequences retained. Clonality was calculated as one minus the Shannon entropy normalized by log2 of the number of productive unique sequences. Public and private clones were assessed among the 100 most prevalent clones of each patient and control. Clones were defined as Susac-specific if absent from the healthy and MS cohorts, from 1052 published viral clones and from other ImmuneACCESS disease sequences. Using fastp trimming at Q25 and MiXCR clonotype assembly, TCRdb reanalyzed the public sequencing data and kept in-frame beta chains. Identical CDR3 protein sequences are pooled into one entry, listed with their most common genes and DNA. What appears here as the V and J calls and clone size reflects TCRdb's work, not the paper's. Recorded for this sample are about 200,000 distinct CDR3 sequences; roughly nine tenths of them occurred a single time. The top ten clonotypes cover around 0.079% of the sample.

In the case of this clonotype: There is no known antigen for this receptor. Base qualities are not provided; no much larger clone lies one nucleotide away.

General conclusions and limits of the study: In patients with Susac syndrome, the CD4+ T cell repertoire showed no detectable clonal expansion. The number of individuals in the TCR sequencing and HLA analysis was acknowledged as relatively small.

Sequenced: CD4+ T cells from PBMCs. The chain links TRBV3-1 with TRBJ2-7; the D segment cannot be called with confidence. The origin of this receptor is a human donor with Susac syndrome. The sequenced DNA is TGTGCCAGCAGCCAAGGCAACCTCTACGAGCAGTACTTC. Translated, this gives CASSQGNLYEQYF.